This entry features one T cell receptor beta chain sequence. The sample belongs to a study of regulatory and conventional T cells in RAG deficiency. Clones were sequenced by immunoSEQ multiplex PCR, and TCRdb holds only the in-frame ones, with some missing. The sample holds fewer than 35,000 clones, around nine tenths seen once. These data were also reused for a study on regulatory T cells. That paper notes: Amplification used 52 TRBV primers and 13 TRBJ primers. In patients, unique TRB V-J pairs were restricted and V/J usage skewed, especially in Tregs.

This TCR derives from a human donor in good health. Sequenced sample: CD8+ T cells sorted from blood.

The CDR3 sequence is CAWSAGTSGRALGYNEQFF. The CDR3 DNA is TGTGCCTGGAGTGCAGGGACTAGCGGGAGGGCCTTGGGGTACAATGAGCAGTTCTTC. The chain links TRBV30 to TRBJ2-1, with TRBD2 matching over 16 bases. Trimming took 1 base from V and 4 from J; bases not matched to a gene: 10. The CDR3 consists of 19 residues. Germline V gene data show CDR1 as GTSNPN and CDR2 as SVGIG (reference sequence).